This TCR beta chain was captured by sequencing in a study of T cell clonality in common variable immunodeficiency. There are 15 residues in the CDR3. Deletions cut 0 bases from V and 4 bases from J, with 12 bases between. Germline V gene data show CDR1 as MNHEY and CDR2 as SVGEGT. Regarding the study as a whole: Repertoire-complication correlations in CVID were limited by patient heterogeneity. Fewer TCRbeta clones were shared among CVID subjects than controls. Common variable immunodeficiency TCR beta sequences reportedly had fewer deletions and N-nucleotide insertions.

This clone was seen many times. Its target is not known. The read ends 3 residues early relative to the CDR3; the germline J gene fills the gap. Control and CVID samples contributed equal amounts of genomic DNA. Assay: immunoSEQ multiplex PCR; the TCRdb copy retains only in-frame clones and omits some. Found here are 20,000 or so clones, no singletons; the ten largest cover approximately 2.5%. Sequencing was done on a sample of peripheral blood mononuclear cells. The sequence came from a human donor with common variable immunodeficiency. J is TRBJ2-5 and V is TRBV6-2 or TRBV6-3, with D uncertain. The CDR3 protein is CASSYSNSLGETQYF. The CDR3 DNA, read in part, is TGTGCCAGCAGTTACTCGAACAGTTTGGGAGAGACC.